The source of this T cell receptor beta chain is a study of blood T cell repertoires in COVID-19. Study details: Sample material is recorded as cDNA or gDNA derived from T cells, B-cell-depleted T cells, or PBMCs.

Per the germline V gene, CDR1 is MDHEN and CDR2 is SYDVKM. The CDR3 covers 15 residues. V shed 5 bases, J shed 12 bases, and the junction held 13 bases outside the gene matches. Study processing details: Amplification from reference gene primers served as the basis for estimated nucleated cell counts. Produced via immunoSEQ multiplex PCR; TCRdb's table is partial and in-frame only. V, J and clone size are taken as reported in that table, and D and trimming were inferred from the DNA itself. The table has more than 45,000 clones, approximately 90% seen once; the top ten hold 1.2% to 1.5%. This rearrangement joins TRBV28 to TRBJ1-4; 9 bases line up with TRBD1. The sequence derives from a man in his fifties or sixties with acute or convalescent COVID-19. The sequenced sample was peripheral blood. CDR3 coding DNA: TGTGCCAGCAGTGTACCGGGACAGGGCCTCCAGGAACTGTTTTTT. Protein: CASSVPGQGLQELFF.